What follows are 30 T cell receptor beta chains derived from one specimen sequenced in a study of blood T cell repertoires in COVID-19. This table comes from immunoSEQ multiplex PCR, and its TCRdb copy is limited to in-frame clones, with some not included. Of more than 100,000 clones listed, 70% to 85% are singletons. What was sequenced was peripheral blood. The receptors shown here come from a human donor with acute or convalescent COVID-19. The donor label of this sample is uncertain.

This chain connects TRBV5-1 to TRBJ2-5; 12 nucleotides line up with TRBD2. CDR1 SGHRS and CDR2 YFSETQ come from the germline V gene. Trimming removed 0 bases from V and 4 bases from J; junction bases left unmatched: 4. The CDR3 runs 16 residues. The CDR3 DNA follows: TGCGCCAGCAGCTTGGGGCTAGCGGGGGGGCGAGAGACCCAGTACTTC. Translated: CASSLGLAGGRETQYF.

This clone was counted a single time. The rearrangement links TRBV25-1 to TRBJ2-3; no clear D. The germline CDR1 and CDR2 sequences are MGHDK and SYGVNS. This CDR3 comprises 13 residues. Trimming shortened V by 3 bases and J by 0 bases, and 4 bases separated the two germline ends. In nucleotides, the CDR3 is TGTGCCAGCAGTGAGTATAGCACAGATACGCAGTATTTT. Translated, it gives CASSEYSTDTQYF.

The chain uses TRBV27 and TRBJ2-5; D possibly corresponds to TRBD2 (6 bases). Trimming removed 3 bases at V and 2 bases at J, with 19 bases between. Germline CDR1 is MNHEY and CDR2 is SMNVEV (reference sequence). The CDR3 is 17 amino acids. The CDR3 protein is CASSLQRSGRAQETQYF. The DNA for the CDR3 is TGTGCCAGCAGTTTGCAGAGGAGCGGGCGGGCGCAAGAGACCCAGTACTTC.

Concerning this clone: In the same sample, other DNA sequences code for this CDR3. V usage is TRBV4-2 and J usage is TRBJ1-1; 9 positions agree with TRBD1. After removal of 0 bases from V and 5 bases from J, the junction contained 1 base not matched to a gene. Germline CDR1 reads LGHNA; CDR2 reads YNFKEQ. The CDR3 sequence is 14 residues long. The CDR3 nucleotides are TGTGCCAGCAGCCAAGAGGGACAGGGAACTGAAGCTTTCTTT. Translated: CASSQEGQGTEAFF.

The chain links TRBV24-1 to TRBJ1-1; the match to TRBD1 covers 8 bases. With 7 bases clipped from V and 5 bases from J, the junction kept 11 bases outside the gene matches. CDR1 KGHDR and CDR2 SFDVKD come from the germline V gene. CDR3 length: 15 amino acids. DNA of the CDR3: TGTGCCACCAGGGAGCGACAGGGGAGGGAAACTGAAGCTTTCTTT. Its protein product is CATRERQGRETEAFF.

This chain uses TRBV24-1 with TRBJ2-5; the match to TRBD2 covers 13 bases. CDR1 and CDR2 (germline): KGHDR, SFDVKD. V dropped 4 bases and J dropped 2; count of bases not matched to a gene: 6. The CDR3 totals 17 residues. CDR3 sequence reads: CATSDPGLAGAQETQYF. The DNA for the CDR3 is TGTGCCACCAGTGACCCCGGACTAGCGGGGGCTCAAGAGACCCAGTACTTC.

The V call is TRBV25-1, the J call TRBJ1-6; D remains unclear. The V and J ends lost 4 bases and 0 bases respectively, with 13 bases between them. This CDR3 has 17 residues. Germline-derived CDR1 and CDR2 are MGHDK and SYGVNS. The CDR3: CASSGIQVGSYNSPLHF. CDR3 sequence (DNA): TGTGCCAGCAGTGGCATTCAGGTTGGCTCCTATAATTCACCCCTCCACTTT.

V gene TRBV28 combines with J gene TRBJ1-6, with a weak D call TRBD1 (6 bases). The CDR3 runs to 13 residues. The germline gives CDR1 MDHEN, CDR2 SYDVKM. The V gene lost 11 bases and the J gene lost 4 bases, with 12 bases spanning the gap. CDR3 amino acids: CALQGPYNSPLHF. The CDR3, as DNA: TGTGCCCTACAGGGACCTTATAATTCACCCCTCCACTTT.

The gene calls are TRBV29-1 and TRBJ2-3; a possible D gene is TRBD2 (6 bases). Trimming stripped 4 bases from V and 4 bases from J, with 18 bases between. In germline, CDR1 is SQVTM, CDR2 ANQGSEA. This CDR3 has 15 amino acids. CDR3 loop: CSVGPLASIADTQYF. CDR3 in DNA: TGCAGCGTTGGGCCACTAGCAAGTATAGCAGATACGCAGTATTTT.

The genes are TRBV18 and TRBJ2-6; no firm D call. Germline CDR1 is KGHSH and CDR2 is LQKENI. CDR3 length equals 15 residues. V was trimmed by 1 base and J by 0 bases, leaving 4 bases between them. CDR3 nucleotides: TGTGCCAGCTCACCACGGAGCTCTGGGGCCAACGTCCTGACTTTC. Encoded protein: CASSPRSSGANVLTF. The whole variable domain, filled in from reference TRBV18 and TRBJ2-6, reads NAGVMQNPRHLVRRRGQEARLRCSPMKGHSHVYWYRQLPEEGLKFMVYLQKENIIDESGMPKERFSAEFPKEGPSILRIQQVVRGDSAAYFCASSPRSSGANVLTFGAGSRLTVL.

This clone was counted a single time. The V gene is TRBV2, the J gene TRBJ2-3; the match to TRBD1 covers 9 bases. The CDR3 consists of 14 residues. V lost 6 bases and J lost 5; bases outside the gene matches: 6. The germline gives CDR1 SNHLY, CDR2 FYNNEI. CDR3 in DNA: TGTGCCAGCAGGGCTACAGGGGGCAAAGATACGCAGTATTTT. Its translation is CASRATGGKDTQYF.

This clone came up many times. This sample includes further DNA sequences coding for the same CDR3. The chain links TRBV9 to TRBJ2-5; D possibly corresponds to TRBD1 (8 bases). CDR3 length equals 14 residues. V dropped 2 bases and J dropped 5 bases, with 13 bases sitting between them. Germline loops: CDR1 SGDLS, CDR2 YYNGEE. CDR3 in DNA: TGTGCCAGCAGCGTCGACAGGGGAGGGGAGACCCAGTACTTC. It encodes CASSVDRGGETQYF. The whole variable domain, remainder taken from reference TRBV9 and TRBJ2-5, is DSGVTQTPKHLITATGQRVTLRCSPRSGDLSVYWYQQSLDQGLQFLIQYYNGEERAKGNILERFSAQQFPDLHSELNLSSLELGDSALYFCASSVDRGGETQYFGPGTRLLVL.

The V call is TRBV5-1, the J call TRBJ1-1; D is unclear. From germline, CDR1 is SGHRS and CDR2 YFSETQ. The V and J ends lost 4 bases and 2 bases respectively, with 12 bases between them. This CDR3 is 14 amino acids long. This CDR3 reads CASSPNNYNTEAFF. As DNA, the CDR3 is TGCGCCAGCAGCCCTAACAACTATAACACTGAAGCTTTCTTT.

This clone was picked up a small number of times. This sequence joins TRBV7-8 and TRBJ1-3, with 7 nucleotides matching TRBD1. The junction had 4 bases not matched to a gene; V was cut back by 3 bases and J by 2 bases. Germline CDR1 SGHVS, CDR2 FQNEAQ. The CDR3 runs to 15 residues. CDR3 residues: CASSLGQWTGNTIYF. The CDR3 nucleotides are TGTGCCAGCAGCTTGGGACAGTGGACTGGAAACACCATATATTTT.

The chain joins TRBV24-1 to TRBJ1-2; a possible D gene is TRBD1 (6 bases). V lost 5 bases and J 5 bases, leaving 14 bases between the germline ends. The germline CDR1 and CDR2 sequences are KGHDR and SFDVKD. The CDR3 length is 14 residues. CDR3 in DNA: TGTGCCACCAGTGCGAGGCAGGGGACGTATGGCTACACCTTC. Translated, it gives CATSARQGTYGYTF.

The chain employs TRBV28 and TRBJ1-6, with a tentative D call TRBD1 (6 bases). There are 14 residues in the CDR3. The V end lost 5 bases, the J end lost 5 bases, and 10 bases lay between the germline ends. The germline V gene has CDR1 MDHEN and CDR2 SYDVKM. CDR3 bases: TGTGCCAGCAGTATCTCAGGGGATAATTCACCCCTCCACTTT. Amino acids: CASSISGDNSPLHF.

V is TRBV7-8 and J is TRBJ1-1, with D possibly matching TRBD1 (6 bases). The CDR3 has 14 residues. Between the trimmed V and J ends, which lost 7 bases and 5 bases, there was a span of 17 bases. Germline V gene data show CDR1 as SGHVS and CDR2 as FQNEAQ. The CDR3 loop reads CASKIREGGTEAFF. The CDR3 region has the DNA TGTGCCAGCAAAATCCGGGAGGGGGGGACTGAAGCTTTCTTT.

J is TRBJ1-3 and V is TRBV6-5, with D possibly matching TRBD1 (5 bases). The germline CDR1 and CDR2 sequences are MNHEY and SVGAGI. This CDR3 region has 15 residues. V was pared by 6 bases and J by 4 bases, with 16 bases between. The CDR3 region has the DNA TGTGCCAGCAGCTTCTCCGGGGGGAAGGGAAACACCATATATTTT. This encodes CASSFSGGKGNTIYF.

This clone was counted ten times or more. The chain has TRBV6-5 and TRBJ1-2, with D possibly TRBD1 on 6 matching bases. CDR1 MNHEY and CDR2 SVGAGI come from the germline V gene. Trimming took 6 bases from V and 0 from J, leaving 11 bases between them. This CDR3 spans 14 amino acids. This CDR3 is CASSRDIANYGYTF. The CDR3 region has the DNA TGTGCCAGCAGCCGGGACATAGCTAACTATGGCTACACCTTC.

The J gene is TRBJ2-3, the V gene TRBV7-2, with D possibly matching TRBD1 (6 bases). Trimming pared 5 bases from V and 0 bases from J, leaving 15 bases between. This CDR3 is built from 16 residues. Germline V gives CDR1 SGHTA, CDR2 FQGNSA. The CDR3 sequence is CASSAMDRYSTDTQYF. The CDR3 region has the DNA TGTGCCAGCAGCGCAATGGACAGATATAGCACAGATACGCAGTATTTT.

The chain links TRBV4-2 to TRBJ2-1, with a weak D call TRBD1 (6 bases). The length of the CDR3 is 12 residues. With 3 bases removed from V and 8 bases from J, the gap between germline ends came to 8 bases. Looked up from germline, CDR1 is LGHNA and CDR2 is YNFKEQ. The CDR3 DNA reads TGTGCCAGCAGCCAGGGGGCTGATGAGCAGTTCTTC. Protein product: CASSQGADEQFF.

This clone was seen more than once but under ten times. The chain employs TRBV11-2 and TRBJ2-2, with D possibly TRBD1 on 5 matching bases. Germline loops: CDR1 SGHAT, CDR2 FQNNGV. V was pared by 5 bases and J by 7 bases, with 23 bases between. The CDR3 covers 17 residues. CDR3 coding DNA: TGTGCCAGCAGCCTATGGGCGAATTGGGGCCTGGGCGGGGAGCTGTTTTTT. It encodes CASSLWANWGLGGELFF.

This clone was seen more than once but under ten times. This chain joins TRBV5-1 and TRBJ2-2; the match to TRBD2 covers 13 bases. J gave up 7 bases and V 0 bases, and 3 bases lay outside the gene matches. CDR3 length: 16 residues. Germline values: CDR1 SGHRS, CDR2 YFSETQ. Here the CDR3 DNA reads TGCGCCAGCAGCTTGGCGGGACTAGCGGGGATCGGGGAGCTGTTTTTT. This sequence encodes CASSLAGLAGIGELFF.

The chain employs TRBV28 and TRBJ1-2, with 10 bases aligning to TRBD1. The V gene's germline CDR1 is MDHEN and CDR2 SYDVKM. Trimming took 0 bases from V and 2 from J; bases not matched to a gene: 0. The CDR3 is made up of 15 amino acids. The chain's CDR3 is CASSLWGQGNYGYTF. The CDR3 bases are TGTGCCAGCAGTTTATGGGGACAGGGGAACTATGGCTACACCTTC.

The rearrangement uses TRBV28 and TRBJ2-7; D might be TRBD1 (6 bases). Per the germline V gene, CDR1 is MDHEN and CDR2 is SYDVKM. V gave up 3 bases and J gave up 6 bases, with 21 bases separating them. The CDR3 sequence is 16 residues long. The CDR3 DNA is TGTGCCAGCAGTTTTGGCAGTCAGGGGTGGTGGGGCGAGCAGTACTTC. As protein: CASSFGSQGWWGEQYF.

The CDR3 protein is CASSREEGNWQETQYF. CDR3 DNA: TGTGCCAGCAGTAGGGAGGAGGGGAACTGGCAAGAGACCCAGTACTTC. The V call is TRBV2, the J call TRBJ2-5; D is possibly TRBD2 (6 bases). The CDR3 consists of 16 residues. Germline values: CDR1 SNHLY, CDR2 FYNNEI. The ends were cut back, 5 bases at V and 2 bases at J, with 18 bases in the middle.

This clone was seen more than once but under ten times. This rearrangement joins TRBV20-1 to TRBJ2-1; D might be TRBD2 (7 bases). CDR3 length equals 11 residues. The V end lost 5 bases, the J end lost 14 bases, and 16 bases lay between the germline ends. The germline gives CDR1 DFQATT, CDR2 SNEGSKA (reference sequence). CDR3: CSARPGGAEFF. In DNA, the CDR3 is TGCAGTGCTCGGCCGGGGGGCGCGGAGTTCTTC.

In its sample, this clone was seen once. The J gene is TRBJ2-1, the V gene TRBV19; 8 nucleotides align to TRBD2. Germline assignment: CDR1 LNHDA and CDR2 SQIVND (reference sequence). V shed 1 base and J 8 bases; nucleotides not matched to a gene: 4. The CDR3 is made up of 14 amino acids. The CDR3 spells CASSIGTSKHEQFF. The CDR3 DNA reads TGTGCCAGTAGTATAGGGACTAGCAAGCATGAGCAGTTCTTC.

V is TRBV28 and J is TRBJ1-6; TRBD1 matches at 7 bases. The CDR3 runs 17 residues. CDR1 is MDHEN and CDR2 is SYDVKM in the germline V gene. V was clipped by 4 bases and J by 12 bases; unmatched bases: 18. The CDR3 region is CASSSPTQQGPRGPLHF. In nucleotides, the CDR3 is TGTGCCAGCAGTTCGCCTACCCAACAGGGGCCGAGGGGACCCCTCCACTTT.

The rearrangement links TRBV5-1 to TRBJ2-5; a possible D gene is TRBD2 (6 bases). Germline V lookup: CDR1 SGHRS, CDR2 YFSETQ. V lost 3 bases and J lost 0, with 12 bases in between. The CDR3 sequence is 15 residues long. The CDR3 DNA follows: TGCGCCAGCAGCTCCCAGCGGGCGTACCAAGAGACCCAGTACTTC. This codes for CASSSQRAYQETQYF.